The 7 T cell receptor beta chains presented below share a single source sample, sequenced in a study of shared clonotypes between healthy human individuals. TCRdb's copy holds only in-frame clones and misses some; the assay was immunoSEQ multiplex PCR. Among approximately 1.5 million clones listed, nearly 99% were seen once. Sequencing input: naive CD4+ T cells sorted from blood. Specified subset: CD45RA+ positively selected. These receptors were obtained from a man aged 30-40 years in good health.

The rearrangement joins TRBV16 to TRBJ2-1, with a weak D call TRBD2 (7 bases). This CDR3 contains 16 residues. Germline V gives CDR1 KGHSY, CDR2 FQNENV. V was clipped by 0 bases and J by 2 bases, with 11 bases between them. DNA for the CDR3: TGTGCCAGCAGCCAATCACGGGGGGCGGCCTACAATGAGCAGTTCTTC. It is translated as CASSQSRGAAYNEQFF.

As to this clone: This CDR3 is also generated by other DNA sequences in the sample. This CDR3 reads CASSVVTSGYNEQFF. The CDR3, as DNA: TGTGCCAGCAGCGTAGTTACTAGCGGTTATAATGAGCAGTTCTTC. The chain recombines TRBV9 with TRBJ2-1; 8 positions agree with TRBD2. CDR1 and CDR2 (germline): SGDLS, YYNGEE. J gave up 7 bases and V 0 bases, and 6 bases lay outside the gene matches. This CDR3 has 15 amino acids. The whole variable domain, remainder taken from reference TRBV9 and TRBJ2-1, is DSGVTQTPKHLITATGQRVTLRCSPRSGDLSVYWYQQSLDQGLQFLIQYYNGEERAKGNILERFSAQQFPDLHSELNLSSLELGDSALYFCASSVVTSGYNEQFFGPGTRLTVL.

Notes on this clone: Other DNA sequences in this specimen translate into the identical CDR3. CDR3 sequence reads: CASSFRGYEQYF. In DNA form, the CDR3 reads TGTGCCAGCAGCTTTAGGGGCTACGAGCAGTACTTC. The J gene is TRBJ2-7, the V gene TRBV11-2, with D tentatively TRBD1 (5 bases). Germline V CDR1 and CDR2: SGHAT, FQNNGV. V lost 3 bases and J lost 3, with 6 bases in between. The CDR3 is 12 amino acids. The full variable domain, completed using reference TRBV11-2 and TRBJ2-7, is EAGVAQSPRYKIIEKRQSVAFWCNPISGHATLYWYQQILGQGPKLLIQFQNNGVVDDSQLPKDRFSAERLKGVDSTLKIQPAKLEDSAVYLCASSFRGYEQYFGPGTRLTVT.

The chain has TRBV27 and TRBJ2-1; 12 bases agree with TRBD2. The germline CDR1 and CDR2 sequences are MNHEY and SMNVEV (reference sequence). This CDR3 spans 14 amino acids. V shed 10 bases and J 9 bases; nucleotides not matched to a gene: 10. The CDR3 loop is CATQGLAGRGEQFF. DNA for the CDR3: TGTGCCACCCAAGGACTAGCGGGGCGGGGTGAGCAGTTCTTC.

This clone was recorded only once. The genes are TRBV28 and TRBJ2-5; 10 bases are a match to TRBD2. The germline V gene encodes CDR1 MDHEN and CDR2 SYDVKM. Trimming removed 6 bases from V and 4 bases from J; junction bases left unmatched: 5. The CDR3 is 14 amino acids. The CDR3 loop is CASRSSGSGETQYF. The CDR3 nucleotides read TGTGCCAGCAGGTCTAGCGGGAGTGGAGAGACCCAGTACTTC.

This chain connects TRBV9 to TRBJ2-1, with 8 bases matching TRBD2. Per the germline V gene, CDR1 is SGDLS and CDR2 is YYNGEE. The junction had 3 bases not matched to a gene; V was cut back by 3 bases and J by 1 base. The CDR3 totals 15 residues. The CDR3 spells CASSATSESYNEQFF. The CDR3 DNA is TGTGCCAGCAGCGCGACTAGCGAGTCCTACAATGAGCAGTTCTTC.

The chain is built from TRBV18 and TRBJ1-1; D uncertain. Looked up from germline, CDR1 is KGHSH and CDR2 is LQKENI. The length of the CDR3 is 12 residues. V lost 4 bases, J lost 2 bases, and 5 bases lay in between. The CDR3 is CASSLDNTEAFF. CDR3 sequence (DNA): TGTGCCAGCTCACTTGACAACACTGAAGCTTTCTTT.